This T cell receptor beta chain was found in a study of cytomegalovirus exposure and HLA in healthy donors. Study background: Of all 380 or so donors who were genotyped, roughly 81% belonged to the Caucasian-associated ancestry cluster. Study-wide results and caveats: Confirmation was obtained in vitro that a few CMV-associated chains are specific for CMV antigens. Among TCR beta chains of equal frequency, HLA-associated ones were more clonally expanded in a later analysis. An assumption of roughly uniform sequencing depth across donors underlay the presence/absence analyses.

Concerning this clone: Its cognate antigen is unknown.

Vbeta (60) and Jbeta (13) primers were used in the PCR. The data were produced by immunoSEQ multiplex PCR, yet TCRdb's version contains in-frame clones alone and is incomplete. This table has 150,000 to 200,000 clones, roughly four fifths appearing once. Losses at the gene ends were 8 bases for V and 6 bases for J; bases not matched to a gene: 1. The CDR3 contains 10 residues. Germline values: CDR1 MDHEN, CDR2 SYDVKM. The TCR originated in a man aged 50-60 years in good health and CMV-seropositive. The chain couples TRBV28 to TRBJ2-7; 7 bases line up with TRBD2. Sequenced sample: PBMCs. CDR3 in amino acids: CASGRGEQYF. DNA for the CDR3: TGTGCCAGCGGGAGGGGCGAGCAGTACTTC.